This record covers a single T cell receptor beta chain. No antigen is known for it. No quality values exist for individual bases; no much larger clone is one base distant. From the cysteine through the phenylalanine, the CDR3 covers 16 amino acids. Only CDR3 DNA remains: 48 bases, in frame from the first base. V loses 2 bases of germline sequence and J loses 5 bases, and the interval between the two ends is 18 bases. Via the germline V gene, CDR1 is MNHEY and CDR2 SVGAGI. The meaning of the sample's time point label: cycle 1 day 1 (C1D1), immediately before nivolumab initiation. Relapse after autologous stem cell transplantation had occurred in all trial patients, and cohorts A, B and C were distinguished by prior brentuximab vedotin exposure. CD4+ T cells were purified from thawed PBMCs by magnetic negative selection with a Miltenyi CD4+ T cell isolation kit. A total of roughly 60 patients with relapsed/refractory classical Hodgkin lymphoma made up the trial cohort, and each patient's best overall response was complete response, partial response or progressive disease. Single-agent nivolumab was administered to trial patients in the multi-cohort phase II CheckMate 205 trial. An independent review committee assessed best overall response using the 2007 International Working Group response criteria. Trial PBMCs were collected immediately before nivolumab initiation (C1D1) and during therapy at cycle 2 day 1 and cycle 4 day 1. Peripheral blood was collected in 8 mL Vacutainer Cell Preparation Tubes, from which PBMCs were isolated by centrifugation and then cryopreserved. Purified CD4+ and CD8+ fractions were generated only in cases for which an additional PBMC sample was available. Magnetically labelled cells were removed on LS columns in a quadroMACS separator, and the flow-through was collected as the purified fraction.

Genomic DNA was extracted with the Qiagen DNeasy kit from unsorted PBMCs and from negatively selected CD4+ and CD8+ fractions. Using primers that anneal to V and J segments, immunoSEQ multiplex PCR amplified the TCR beta CDR3 regions. A synthetic immune receptor repertoire was used to minimize amplification bias, and remaining bias was computationally removed after sequencing. Concerning the study's data processing: Custom Python scripts were used to quantify repertoire diversity as the Shannon entropy index. The unsorted, CD4+ and CD8+ repertoires were each analyzed separately, with the exception of combined analyses, where CD4+ and CD8+ sequences were merged in silico. Clonal expansion was defined as at least a 2-fold frequency increase after treatment relative to C1D1, with a pseudocount of 0.5 for undetected baseline clones. Clones with 0 or 1 copy at C1D1 were defined as singleton clones, while clones with 2 or more copies were defined as non-singleton clones. Clones expanded in unsorted samples were assigned a CD4+, CD8+ or unknown annotation through matching of protein sequences in sorted samples from the same patient. Wilcoxon tests on paired samples were used to test changes in diversity from C1D1 to C4D1. TCRdb obtained this table from immuneACCESS and retained in-frame rearrangements with V and J assigned. These tables miss some clones; where compared with another copy, unresolved V genes account for less than half of the shortfall, and the remainder is unexplained. That table gives V, J and clone size, and the DNA gave D and trimming. This sample holds 30,000 or so clones; 75% to 95% were observed only once. The top ten clones comprise around 0.21% of the sample.

The sample comes from a study of PD-1 blockade in classical Hodgkin lymphoma (dated by TCRdb to the early 2020s). In terms of the full investigation: Nivolumab dosing was 3 mg/kg intravenously every 2 weeks, continuing until either disease progression or unacceptable toxicity. A peripheral blood immune signature of response to PD-1 blockade in classical Hodgkin lymphoma was defined using TCR beta sequencing and CyTOF.

Summary of the overall study and its limitations: Trial patients with a complete response had baseline diversity similar to that of newly diagnosed patients, while partial responders and progressors had significantly lower diversity. Only a single clinical trial cohort was studied, and what caused the repertoire differences, possibly disease activity or prior therapy, remained undefined. Lower diversity was observed in patients in whom nivolumab was started less than 1 year after ASCT, and these patients were excluded from later analyses so that confounding by immune reconstitution would be avoided. CD4+ but not CD8+ TCR diversity rose significantly by C4D1 (p=0.0027 vs p=0.16), most apparent in complete responders (p=0.02). Baseline TCR diversity was reported as lower in newly diagnosed patients than in healthy donors, and lower still in relapsed/refractory patients.

This clonotype originated in a human donor with classical Hodgkin lymphoma. This chain is built from TRBV6-5 and TRBJ2-5; no D gene is confidently identified. The material was CD4+ T cells from blood, obtained at baseline. DNA sequence: TGTGCCAGCAGTTACCGAGTCGGGCCTCCCGGGGAGACCCAGTACTTC. This is translated as CASSYRVGPPGETQYF.